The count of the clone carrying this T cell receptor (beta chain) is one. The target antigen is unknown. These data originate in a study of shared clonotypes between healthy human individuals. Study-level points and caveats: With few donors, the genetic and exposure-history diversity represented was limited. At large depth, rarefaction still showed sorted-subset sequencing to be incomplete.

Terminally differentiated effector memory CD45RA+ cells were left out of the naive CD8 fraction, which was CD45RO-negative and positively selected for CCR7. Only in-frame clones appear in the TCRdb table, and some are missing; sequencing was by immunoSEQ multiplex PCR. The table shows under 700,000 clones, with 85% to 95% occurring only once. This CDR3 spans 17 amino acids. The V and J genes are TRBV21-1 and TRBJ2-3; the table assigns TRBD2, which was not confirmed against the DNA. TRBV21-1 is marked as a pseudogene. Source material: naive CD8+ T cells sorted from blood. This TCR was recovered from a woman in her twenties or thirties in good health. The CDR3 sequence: CASSSPKPSGSTDTQYF. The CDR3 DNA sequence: TGTGCCAGCAGCAGCCCAAAGCCCAGCGGTAGCACAGATACGCAGTATTTT.